These 29 T cell receptor beta chains were sequenced from one sample in a study of blood T cell repertoires in COVID-19. The table came from immunoSEQ multiplex PCR; TCRdb's copy has only in-frame clones and leaves some out. This sample carries 190,000 or so clones, 89% of them seen once, and the ten largest clones take 6.7%. Sample: peripheral blood. The receptors here all came from a man in his forties with acute or convalescent COVID-19.

The V call is TRBV24-1, the J call TRBJ1-1; a possible D gene is TRBD1 (5 bases). V lost 6 bases to trimming and J lost 4 bases, with 8 bases between them. The CDR3 runs to 12 residues. Germline CDR1 is KGHDR and CDR2 is SFDVKD. The CDR3, as DNA: TGTGCCACCAGTCGGGGGGGCACTGAAGCTTTCTTT. As protein: CATSRGGTEAFF.

The J gene is TRBJ2-7, the V gene TRBV27, with D possibly matching TRBD1 (6 bases). Germline V gene lookup returns CDR1 MNHEY and CDR2 SMNVEV (reference sequence). With 8 bases removed from V and 3 bases from J, the gap between germline ends came to 17 bases. This CDR3 spans 14 amino acids. The CDR3 DNA sequence: TGTGCCAGCCGGAAGGGACACGGGCTCTACGAGCAGTACTTC. This encodes CASRKGHGLYEQYF.

The CDR3 DNA sequence: TGTGCTAGTGGTTTGGTACGTGGCAGGGGGACAAACTATGGCTACACCTTC. Amino acids: CASGLVRGRGTNYGYTF. This rearrangement joins TRBV12-5 to TRBJ1-2, with 7 bases lining up with TRBD1. Trimming took 0 bases from V and 2 from J; bases not matched to a gene: 9. CDR3 length: 17 residues. Looked up from germline, CDR1 is LGHNT and CDR2 is FRNRAP.

The chain is built from TRBV9 and TRBJ1-1, with D possibly being TRBD1 (5 bases). V was trimmed by 3 bases and J by 0 bases, leaving 9 bases between them. This CDR3 comprises 14 residues. Germline lookup yields CDR1 SGDLS and CDR2 YYNGEE. CDR3 nucleotides: TGTGCCAGCAGCGAAGGGGCGATGAACACTGAAGCTTTCTTT. Residues: CASSEGAMNTEAFF.

The rearrangement links TRBV19 to TRBJ1-6, with D perhaps TRBD1 (6 bases). The CDR3 runs 13 residues. Per germline, CDR1 LNHDA and CDR2 SQIVND (reference sequence). The V end was cut by 7 bases, the J end by 14 bases, with 18 bases between. The chain's CDR3 is CASTHRVREALHF. In DNA, the CDR3 is TGTGCCAGTACTCACAGGGTGCGTGAGGCCCTCCACTTT. Full variable domain (remainder filled in from reference TRBV19 and TRBJ1-6): DGGITQSPKYLFRKEGQNVTLSCEQNLNHDAMYWYRQDPGQGLRLIYYSQIVNDFQKGDIAEGYSVSREKKESFPLTVTSAQKNPTAFYLCASTHRVREALHFGNGTRLTVT.

The V call is TRBV6-6, the J call TRBJ2-3, with 9 bases aligning to TRBD2. The CDR3 consists of 16 residues. Germline V gene lookup returns CDR1 MNHNY and CDR2 SVGAGI (reference sequence). The junction had 13 bases not matched to a gene; V was cut back by 6 bases and J by 6 bases. In nucleotides, the CDR3 is TGTGCCAGCAGCATTAATAGCGGGGGCGTCCGGGATACGCAGTATTTT. It encodes CASSINSGGVRDTQYF.

V and J are TRBV10-1 and TRBJ1-1; no clear D gene. This CDR3 region has 14 residues. Germline loops: CDR1 WNHNN, CDR2 SYGVQD (reference sequence). V shed 0 bases and J shed 11 bases, with 16 bases lying between them. CDR3 protein: CASSESTFGEKAFF. CDR3 bases: TGCGCCAGCAGTGAGTCGACGTTCGGGGAGAAGGCTTTCTTT.

The V call is TRBV6-5, the J call TRBJ2-2; unclear D gene. The CDR3 is made up of 13 amino acids. V was clipped by 7 bases and J by 6 bases, with 12 bases between them. CDR1 and CDR2 (germline): MNHEY, SVGAGI. The CDR3 spells CASKLAASGELFF. DNA for the CDR3: TGTGCCAGCAAGTTGGCGGCCTCCGGGGAGCTGTTTTTT.

CDR3 loop: CSVEARGGQGSYGYTF. The CDR3 DNA sequence: TGCAGCGTTGAAGCCCGGGGGGGACAGGGGAGCTATGGCTACACCTTC. The chain recombines TRBV29-1 with TRBJ1-2, with 10 bases matching TRBD1. Germline loops: CDR1 SQVTM, CDR2 ANQGSEA. The CDR3 consists of 16 residues. The J segment lost 4 bases and the V segment lost 1 base, leaving 9 bases of the junction unmatched.

The rearrangement joins TRBV10-1 to TRBJ2-2; D not resolved. V lost 5 bases, J lost 5 bases, and 6 bases lay in between. Germline values: CDR1 WNHNN, CDR2 SYGVQD (reference sequence). This CDR3 has 12 amino acids. As DNA, the CDR3 is TGCGCCAGCAGTCTCGGGACCGGGGAGCTGTTTTTT. This gives the protein CASSLGTGELFF.

This chain uses TRBV6-2 or TRBV6-3 with TRBJ2-3; TRBD2 is a possible D gene (5 bases). The V end lost 1 base, the J end lost 5 bases, and 13 bases lay between the germline ends. Germline CDR1 MNHEY, CDR2 SVGEGT. This CDR3 is built from 15 residues. The CDR3 DNA reads TGTGCCAGCAGTTACTATAACGGGGTTAAAGATACGCAGTATTTT. This gives the protein CASSYYNGVKDTQYF.

The chain links TRBV12-2 to TRBJ1-5; TRBD1, the D gene given by the table, was not confirmed from the DNA. TRBV12-2 is a recognized pseudogene. This CDR3 spans 14 amino acids. The CDR3 DNA is TGTGCAAGTCGCTTAGGATCAGGGGATCAGCCCCAGCATTTT. This translates into CASRLGSGDQPQHF.

This chain links TRBV10-1 with TRBJ2-2, with D hard to call. V was trimmed by 1 base and J by 6 bases, leaving 6 bases between them. CDR3 length equals 13 residues. In germline, CDR1 is WNHNN, CDR2 SYGVQD (reference sequence). CDR3 amino acids: CASSEFEAGELFF. The DNA for the CDR3 is TGCGCCAGCAGTGAGTTTGAGGCCGGGGAGCTGTTTTTT.

This CDR3 is CASSTRTGADIQYF. The DNA for the CDR3 is TGTGCCAGCAGCACGCGGACAGGGGCGGACATTCAGTACTTC. This chain links TRBV5-4 with TRBJ2-4, with 9 nucleotides matching TRBD1. Germline V gives CDR1 SGHNT, CDR2 YYREEE (reference sequence). This CDR3 comprises 14 residues. Trimming cost V 4 bases and J 8 bases; bases outside gene matches: 7.

This rearrangement joins TRBV12-3 or TRBV12-4 to TRBJ1-2; D is possibly TRBD1 (6 bases). There are 13 residues in the CDR3. Trimming left V 6 bases short and J 4 bases short, with 12 bases between. CDR3 sequence reads: CASSSRTVYGYTF. The CDR3 DNA is TGTGCCAGCAGCTCTAGGACAGTCTATGGCTACACCTTC.

This chain uses TRBV12-3 or TRBV12-4 with TRBJ2-2; possibly TRBD1 for D (5 bases). Trimming left V 6 bases short and J 5 bases short, with 10 bases between. This CDR3 has 13 amino acids. The CDR3 loop is CASSRDRTGELFF. The CDR3 DNA follows: TGTGCCAGCAGCCGAGACAGAACCGGGGAGCTGTTTTTT.

The chain employs TRBV6-5 and TRBJ2-1; weak D call: TRBD1 (5 bases). Per the germline V gene, CDR1 is MNHEY and CDR2 is SVGAGI. The CDR3 has 16 amino acids. The V end was cut by 0 bases, the J end by 5 bases, with 14 bases between. CDR3 nucleotide sequence: TGTGCCAGCAGTTACTCTCTAGTCGCAGGGAACAATGAGCAGTTCTTC. As protein: CASSYSLVAGNNEQFF.

The genes are TRBV3-1 (or the pseudogene TRBV3-2) and TRBJ2-7, with 12 bases lining up with TRBD1. The CDR3 loop spans 14 amino acids. Germline CDR1 is LGHDT and CDR2 is YNNKEL (reference sequence). Trimming cost V 5 bases and J 6 bases; bases outside gene matches: 5. Written as DNA, the CDR3 is TGTGCCAGCAGCGGACGGGACAGGGGGCCCGAGCAGTACTTC. This translates into CASSGRDRGPEQYF.

The chain joins TRBV30 to TRBJ2-1; the match to TRBD2 covers 11 bases. The germline CDR1 and CDR2 sequences are GTSNPN and SVGIG (reference sequence). Trimming cost V 6 bases and J 5 bases; bases outside gene matches: 3. The CDR3 contains 13 residues. CDR3 coding DNA: TGTGCCTGTCCGGGACTAGCGGACAATGAGCAGTTCTTC. Translating gives CACPGLADNEQFF.

The chain combines TRBV18 with TRBJ2-7, with a tentative D call TRBD1 (6 bases). This CDR3 comprises 16 residues. Trimming took off 3 bases at V and 0 bases at J, with 15 bases between the two ends. Germline V CDR1 and CDR2: KGHSH, LQKENI. The CDR3 loop is CASSPSDSESSYEQYF. DNA of the CDR3: TGTGCCAGCTCACCCTCGGACAGCGAGAGCTCCTACGAGCAGTACTTC.

The CDR3 bases are TGTGCCAGCAGCCAAGATCAAGGAGAGAATCAGCCCCAGCATTTT. It specifies CASSQDQGENQPQHF. The V call is TRBV3-1 (or the pseudogene TRBV3-2), the J call TRBJ1-5; no clear D gene. The CDR3 loop spans 15 amino acids. CDR1 and CDR2 (germline): LGHDT, YNNKEL (reference sequence). V was cut by 0 bases and J by 4 bases, with 10 bases left in between.

This chain joins TRBV2 and TRBJ1-5, with 7 bases lining up with TRBD1. This CDR3 has 14 amino acids. V shed 4 bases, J shed 2 bases, and the junction held 2 bases outside the gene matches. Germline CDR1 SNHLY, CDR2 FYNNEI. CDR3 DNA sequence: TGTGCCAGCAGTGCCGACAGGGGCAATCAGCCCCAGCATTTT. It yields the protein CASSADRGNQPQHF.

About this clone: The junction departs from the called germline gene at one end, perhaps through a read error. The chain is built from TRBV6-5 and TRBJ2-7, with 7 bases lining up with TRBD1. CDR1 and CDR2 from the germline V gene are MNHEY and SVGAGI. The CDR3 spans 15 residues. This chain's CDR3 is CASSYSTGTEYGQYF. The CDR3 DNA sequence: TGTGCCAGCAGTTACTCAACCGGGACAGAGTACGGGCAGTACTTC.

The CDR3 region is CASSLEGLYYGYTF. The CDR3 DNA reads as TGTGCCAGCAGCTTGGAGGGGCTGTACTATGGCTACACCTTC. The V call is TRBV5-4, the J call TRBJ1-2; weak D call: TRBD1 (5 bases). The CDR3 contains 14 residues. Per germline, CDR1 SGHNT and CDR2 YYREEE (reference sequence). The V gene lost 0 bases and the J gene lost 3 bases, with 9 bases spanning the gap. Full variable domain (outside the CDR3, taken from reference TRBV5-4 and TRBJ1-2): ETGVTQSPTHLIKTRGQQVTLRCSSQSGHNTVSWYQQALGQGPQFIFQYYREEENGRGNFPPRFSGLQFPNYSSELNVNALELDDSALYLCASSLEGLYYGYTFGSGTRLTVV.

Only one count was recorded for this clone. The chain joins TRBV6-5 to TRBJ1-4; 7 nucleotides align to TRBD1. Trimming at V came to 0 bases and at J to 5 bases, leaving 0 bases not matched to a gene. CDR3 size: 14 residues. Germline values: CDR1 MNHEY, CDR2 SVGAGI. The CDR3 coding sequence is TGTGCCAGCAGTTACTCGACAGGGAATGAAAAACTGTTTTTT. Protein product: CASSYSTGNEKLFF.

The gene calls are TRBV29-1 and TRBJ1-1, with a tentative D call TRBD1 (5 bases). Trimming stripped 4 bases from V and 0 bases from J, with 6 bases between. Germline values: CDR1 SQVTM, CDR2 ANQGSEA. This CDR3 region has 12 residues. In DNA form, the CDR3 reads TGCAGCGTTGCAGGGCTGAACACTGAAGCTTTCTTT. This translates into CSVAGLNTEAFF.

This clone has a single count. The V and J genes are TRBV5-1 and TRBJ1-2; weak D call: TRBD1 (6 bases). The CDR3 totals 14 residues. V was pared by 1 base and J by 1 base, with 8 bases between. Germline CDR1 and CDR2: SGHRS and YFSETQ. Here the CDR3 reads CASSLTGSNYGYTF. As DNA, the CDR3 is TGCGCCAGCAGCTTGACAGGGAGTAACTATGGCTACACCTTC.

The rearrangement joins TRBV5-1 to TRBJ2-3, with TRBD2 identical over 11 bases. The CDR3 loop spans 16 amino acids. Trimming took 5 bases from V and 4 from J; bases not matched to a gene: 9. Looked up from germline, CDR1 is SGHRS and CDR2 is YFSETQ. The CDR3 nucleotides are TGCGCCAGCAGTTTTAGCGGGGGGGAGAGCGCAGATACGCAGTATTTT. Amino acid sequence: CASSFSGGESADTQYF.

This chain links TRBV6-5 with TRBJ2-7; TRBD1 matches at 8 bases. The CDR3 is made up of 15 amino acids. Germline V gene data show CDR1 as MNHEY and CDR2 as SVGAGI. V shed 6 bases and J 3 bases; nucleotides not matched to a gene: 10. The CDR3 sequence: CASRPDRGQYYEQYF. The CDR3 DNA follows: TGTGCCAGCAGACCTGACAGGGGCCAATACTACGAGCAGTACTTC.